Each of the 21 T cell receptor beta chains below was sequenced from the same sample in a study of blood T cell repertoires in COVID-19. This table comes from immunoSEQ multiplex PCR, and its TCRdb copy is limited to in-frame clones, with some not included. This sample has about 260,000 clones, with about 90% found just once. Input material: peripheral blood. The receptors were sampled from a woman in her forties who had recovered from COVID-19.

The genes are TRBV11-2 and TRBJ1-1; TRBD1 might be the D (5 bases). The V end was cut by 5 bases, the J end by 4 bases, with 11 bases between. CDR3 length: 13 residues. CDR1 and CDR2 (germline): SGHAT, FQNNGV. CDR3 sequence reads: CASSADSGTEAFF. The CDR3 region has the DNA TGTGCCAGCAGCGCCGACAGTGGCACTGAAGCTTTCTTT. Supplemented by reference TRBV11-2 and TRBJ1-1, the full variable domain reads EAGVAQSPRYKIIEKRQSVAFWCNPISGHATLYWYQQILGQGPKLLIQFQNNGVVDDSQLPKDRFSAERLKGVDSTLKIQPAKLEDSAVYLCASSADSGTEAFFGQGTRLTVV.

V usage is TRBV30 and J usage is TRBJ1-5; TRBD1 matches 10 bases. CDR3 length equals 15 residues. The V segment lost 2 bases and the J segment 2 bases; nucleotides outside the gene matches: 3. Germline V gene sequence: CDR1 GTSNPN, CDR2 SVGIG (reference sequence). Written as DNA, the CDR3 is TGTGCCTGGAGTCTTGGGACAGGGGGCAATCAGCCCCAGCATTTT. Its protein product is CAWSLGTGGNQPQHF.

The chain is built from TRBV19 and TRBJ2-7; 8 nucleotides align to TRBD2. The germline gives CDR1 LNHDA, CDR2 SQIVND (reference sequence). The CDR3 consists of 12 residues. Trimming at V came to 6 bases and at J to 6 bases, leaving 4 bases not matched to a gene. This CDR3 reads CASSGRGSEQYF. The CDR3 coding sequence is TGTGCCAGTAGCGGGAGGGGATCCGAGCAGTACTTC.

The chain joins TRBV28 to TRBJ1-3, with D perhaps matching TRBD1 (5 bases). Germline V gene lookup returns CDR1 MDHEN and CDR2 SYDVKM. CDR3 length: 15 residues. V lost 2 bases, J lost 0 bases, and 8 bases lay in between. The CDR3 region is CASSLRGYSGNTIYF. In nucleotides, the CDR3 is TGTGCCAGCAGTTTAAGGGGTTACTCTGGAAACACCATATATTTT.

The chain couples TRBV11-2 to TRBJ2-3, with 12 bases matching TRBD2. Germline V gene lookup returns CDR1 SGHAT and CDR2 FQNNGV. The ends lost 1 base at V and 2 bases at J; junction bases unmatched: 4. CDR3 size: 17 residues. CDR3 coding DNA: TGTGCCAGCAGCTTAGTTCCTAGCGGGGGGGCCACAGATACGCAGTATTTT. Residues: CASSLVPSGGATDTQYF.

The V gene is TRBV4-1, the J gene TRBJ2-5; 8 bases map to TRBD1. V shed 3 bases, J shed 0 bases, and the junction held 6 bases outside the gene matches. Germline loops: CDR1 MGHRA, CDR2 YSYEKL. The length of the CDR3 is 16 residues. The CDR3 DNA reads as TGCGCCAGCAGCCATGGGGACAGGAAGAACCAAGAGACCCAGTACTTC. Protein: CASSHGDRKNQETQYF.

The V gene is TRBV5-1, the J gene TRBJ2-1, with 12 bases aligning to TRBD2. With 0 bases clipped from V and 0 bases from J, the junction kept 1 base outside the gene matches. This CDR3 comprises 17 residues. Germline values: CDR1 SGHRS, CDR2 YFSETQ. The CDR3 is CASSLATSGSSYNEQFF. DNA for the CDR3: TGCGCCAGCAGCTTGGCGACTAGCGGGAGCTCCTACAATGAGCAGTTCTTC.

The CDR3, as DNA: TGTGCCTGGAGTGTACAAGCAGGGTGGGGAACTGAAGCTTTCTTT. Protein sequence: CAWSVQAGWGTEAFF. The chain is built from TRBV30 and TRBJ1-1, with D tentatively TRBD1 (5 bases). The CDR3 is 15 residues long. The germline gives CDR1 GTSNPN, CDR2 SVGIG (reference sequence). The V end lost 0 bases, the J end lost 5 bases, and 16 bases lay between the germline ends. Full variable domain (missing parts from reference TRBV30 and TRBJ1-1): SQTIHQWPATLVQPVGSPLSLECTVEGTSNPNLYWYRQAAGRGLQLLFYSVGIGQISSEVPQNLSASRPQDRQFILSSKKLLLSDSGFYLCAWSVQAGWGTEAFFGQGTRLTVV.

This CDR3 is CASSPRGFPGELFF. The CDR3, as DNA: TGTGCCAGTAGTCCCAGGGGGTTCCCCGGGGAGCTGTTTTTT. The J gene is TRBJ2-2, the V gene TRBV19; TRBD1 agrees at 7 bases. The V gene's germline CDR1 is LNHDA and CDR2 SQIVND (reference sequence). The V segment lost 5 bases and the J segment 6 bases; nucleotides outside the gene matches: 6. The CDR3 spans 14 residues.

The chain is built from TRBV7-9 and TRBJ1-2; a possible D gene is TRBD1 (6 bases). Germline loops: CDR1 SEHNR, CDR2 FQNEAQ (reference sequence). CDR3 length: 15 amino acids. Trimming removed 1 base at V and 7 bases at J, with 16 bases between. This CDR3 reads CASSLGGGGAGGYTF. The CDR3 DNA reads as TGTGCCAGCAGCTTAGGAGGGGGAGGGGCCGGTGGCTACACCTTC.

This CDR3 is CASSIRGQGNQPQHF. The CDR3 nucleotides are TGTGCCAGTAGTATAAGGGGGCAGGGTAACCAGCCCCAGCATTTT. This chain connects TRBV19 to TRBJ1-5; TRBD1 aligns across 7 bases. CDR1 LNHDA and CDR2 SQIVND come from the germline V gene (reference sequence). Losses at the gene ends were 2 bases for V and 7 bases for J; bases not matched to a gene: 8. The CDR3 loop spans 15 amino acids.

The chain carries TRBV19 and TRBJ1-5; D remains ambiguous. This CDR3 has 14 residues. Deletions cut 7 bases from V and 0 bases from J, with 10 bases between. The V gene's germline CDR1 is LNHDA and CDR2 SQIVND (reference sequence). The CDR3 protein is CASMWRDSNQPQHF. In DNA form, the CDR3 reads TGTGCCAGTATGTGGCGGGATAGCAATCAGCCCCAGCATTTT.

This chain uses TRBV9 with TRBJ2-1; D gene unclear. Trimming took off 4 bases at V and 9 bases at J, with 14 bases between the two ends. The CDR3 consists of 13 residues. From germline, CDR1 is SGDLS and CDR2 YYNGEE. The CDR3 DNA sequence: TGTGCCAGCAGCCCCAATAGCTTCGGTGAGCAGTTCTTC. Translated: CASSPNSFGEQFF.

The rearrangement joins TRBV18 to TRBJ2-7; 10 bases line up with TRBD2. Germline assignment: CDR1 KGHSH and CDR2 LQKENI. V shed 4 bases and J 9 bases; nucleotides not matched to a gene: 12. This CDR3 comprises 15 residues. The CDR3 DNA sequence: TGTGCCAGCTCACAATCCCTAGCGGGGGACCCAGGGCAGTACTTC. Protein: CASSQSLAGDPGQYF.

The rearrangement uses TRBV11-2 and TRBJ2-1; a possible D gene is TRBD1 (6 bases). The CDR3 is 17 amino acids. Per the germline V gene, CDR1 is SGHAT and CDR2 is FQNNGV. Trimming left V 1 base short and J 5 bases short, with 18 bases between. CDR3 region: CASSLGLGQPKDNEQFF. CDR3 nucleotides: TGTGCCAGCAGCTTAGGATTAGGACAGCCGAAGGACAATGAGCAGTTCTTC.

The V call is TRBV9, the J call TRBJ1-2; tentatively, D is TRBD1 (6 bases). Deletions cut 4 bases from V and 6 bases from J, with 10 bases between. The CDR3 is made up of 12 amino acids. The germline V gene has CDR1 SGDLS and CDR2 YYNGEE. The CDR3: CASSNPGDGYTF. CDR3 DNA sequence: TGTGCCAGCAGCAATCCAGGGGATGGCTACACCTTC.

The chain uses TRBV18 and TRBJ2-3; weak D call: TRBD1 (5 bases). V was clipped by 6 bases and J by 2 bases, with 12 bases between them. Germline assignment: CDR1 KGHSH and CDR2 LQKENI. The length of the CDR3 is 14 residues. DNA of the CDR3: TGTGCCAGCTCGGTCGACAGCAACACAGATACGCAGTATTTT. Its translation is CASSVDSNTDTQYF.

The chain joins TRBV2 to TRBJ2-1; TRBD1 matches at 10 bases. Trimming at V came to 6 bases and at J to 0 bases, leaving 2 bases not matched to a gene. The CDR3 is 15 residues long. Germline V CDR1 and CDR2: SNHLY, FYNNEI. The CDR3 sequence: CASRRDRGSYNEQFF. The CDR3 bases are TGTGCCAGCAGGAGGGACAGGGGCTCCTACAATGAGCAGTTCTTC.

The rearrangement uses TRBV7-3 and TRBJ2-7; D perhaps matches TRBD1 (7 bases). Germline V gives CDR1 SGHTA, CDR2 FQGTGA. The V end lost 1 base, the J end lost 0 bases, and 19 bases lay between the germline ends. The CDR3 has 18 residues. CDR3 in amino acids: CASSLRAVGRGASYEQYF. CDR3 bases: TGTGCCAGCAGCTTAAGGGCCGTCGGCAGGGGGGCCTCCTACGAGCAGTACTTC.

The chain employs TRBV2 and TRBJ1-3; TRBD1 agrees at 7 bases. Germline trimming cut 11 bases from V and 0 bases from J; bases unmatched to any gene: 4. Germline loops: CDR1 SNHLY, CDR2 FYNNEI. CDR3 length equals 13 residues. The CDR3 region has the DNA TGTGCCGGACAGGAGAACTCTGGAAACACCATATATTTT. Translation gives CAGQENSGNTIYF.

V and J are TRBV7-2 and TRBJ2-5, with 8 bases aligning to TRBD1. CDR3 size: 13 residues. The junction had 11 bases not matched to a gene; V was cut back by 5 bases and J by 12 bases. Germline-derived CDR1 and CDR2 are SGHTA and FQGNSA. Written as DNA, the CDR3 is TGTGCCAGCAGCCCCCGACAGGGGCCCCCGAAGTACTTC. This translates into CASSPRQGPPKYF.